The sequence of this T cell receptor beta chain was determined in a study of response to subunit inactivated influenza vaccine. Study outcomes and limitations: Researchers suggested that each seasonal influenza vaccination recruits few new T cells.

Trimming removed 0 bases at V and 0 bases at J, with 15 bases between. Germline V lookup: CDR1 DFQATT, CDR2 SNEGSKA (reference sequence). The CDR3 length is 17 residues. On this clonotype: What it binds is not known.

TCRdb passed the RT-PCR reads through MiXCR, listing each CDR3 protein once. The table has roughly 760,000 distinct CDR3 sequences, 21% seen once. The chain couples TRBV20-1 to TRBJ2-1; D not resolved. The receptor's source is a man aged 50 to 60 who received an inactivated influenza vaccine. Specimen: PBMCs from blood, collected more than 4 days after vaccination. The chain's CDR3 is CSARDVESRSSYNEQFF. CDR3 DNA: TGCAGTGCTAGAGATGTAGAATCTAGGAGCTCCTACAATGAGCAGTTCTTC.